The 2 T cell receptor beta chains below come from one sample, sequenced in a study of glioma-infiltrating T cells after dendritic cell vaccination. Clones were read by immunoSEQ multiplex PCR, and TCRdb kept only the in-frame ones, dropping some. The profile shows roughly 100,000 clones, about four fifths of them singletons. Sample: blood, taken before dendritic cell vaccination. Receptors were obtained from a human donor with glioblastoma.

The gene calls are TRBV5-4 and TRBJ2-5; D might be TRBD1 (5 bases). V was pared by 0 bases and J by 5 bases, with 17 bases between. This CDR3 has 16 residues. Germline V gene sequence: CDR1 SGHNT, CDR2 YYREEE (reference sequence). CDR3 DNA sequence: TGTGCCAGCAGCTTGGTCAAGGGGCTAGAGGTGGAGACCCAGTACTTC. Translated, it gives CASSLVKGLEVETQYF.

This chain uses TRBV27 with TRBJ2-7; a possible D gene is TRBD2 (7 bases). Trimming removed 2 bases at V and 2 bases at J, with 16 bases between. The CDR3 extends over 16 amino acids. CDR1 and CDR2 from the germline V gene are MNHEY and SMNVEV (reference sequence). CDR3 bases: TGTGCCAGCAGTTTAAAGGGGGGGGCCAATACCTACGAGCAGTACTTC. This gives the protein CASSLKGGANTYEQYF.